The 29 T cell receptor beta chains below come from one sample, sequenced in a study of blood T cell repertoires in COVID-19. Assay used: immunoSEQ multiplex PCR; TCRdb lists only in-frame clones, some missing. Here the sample spans under 250,000 clones, roughly 80% being singletons. The sequencing sample was made of peripheral blood. These receptors originate from a woman between 18 and 30 years old with acute or convalescent COVID-19.

This chain links TRBV11-3 with TRBJ2-1; the D gene is possibly TRBD2 (6 bases). Germline V gene sequence: CDR1 SGHNT, CDR2 YENEEA. The CDR3 consists of 16 residues. V dropped 0 bases and J dropped 4 bases, with 13 bases sitting between them. CDR3 DNA: TGTGCCAGCAGCTTAGAGGGGACTGTACCTTACAATGAGCAGTTCTTC. Protein sequence: CASSLEGTVPYNEQFF.

The genes are TRBV5-6 and TRBJ1-2; no firm D call. The V end was cut by 7 bases, the J end by 4 bases, with 17 bases between. The CDR3 runs 14 residues. CDR1 and CDR2 (germline): SGHDT, YYEEEE. The CDR3 region is CASHAISRSYGYTF. CDR3 DNA: TGTGCCAGCCACGCGATCTCCCGATCCTATGGCTACACCTTC.

The chain joins TRBV7-2 to TRBJ2-1; the D gene is possibly TRBD2 (5 bases). The CDR3 totals 15 residues. Germline CDR1 and CDR2: SGHTA and FQGNSA. The V and J ends lost 4 bases and 2 bases respectively, with 12 bases between them. Written as DNA, the CDR3 is TGTGCCAGCAGCTCCTCTAGCTCCCCCTACAATGAGCAGTTCTTC. It specifies CASSSSSSPYNEQFF.

The chain is built from TRBV6-5 and TRBJ2-7, with D perhaps TRBD2 (5 bases). Trimming removed 6 bases from V and 2 bases from J, with 11 bases in between. This CDR3 contains 13 residues. CDR1 is MNHEY, CDR2 SVGAGI, per germline. CDR3 residues: CASSRDSPYEQYF. CDR3 bases: TGTGCCAGCAGCCGGGATTCCCCCTACGAGCAGTACTTC.

The chain joins TRBV6-2 or TRBV6-3 to TRBJ2-1; TRBD2 matches 7 bases. The J segment lost 9 bases and the V segment lost 2 bases, leaving 7 bases of the junction unmatched. Germline values: CDR1 MNHEY, CDR2 SVGEGT. The CDR3 spans 14 residues. The CDR3 region has the DNA TGTGCCAGCAGTTACGACGGGAGGAGGGGTGAGCAGTTCTTC. Translated: CASSYDGRRGEQFF.

This chain joins TRBV6-5 and TRBJ2-2; TRBD2 matches 8 bases. Germline V lookup: CDR1 MNHEY, CDR2 SVGAGI. The CDR3 length is 15 residues. The J segment lost 5 bases and the V segment lost 2 bases, leaving 4 bases of the junction unmatched. The CDR3 coding sequence is TGTGCCAGCAGTTACAAAGCGGGAGATACCGGGGAGCTGTTTTTT. Amino acid sequence: CASSYKAGDTGELFF.

The gene calls are TRBV5-1 and TRBJ2-5, with TRBD2 identical over 10 bases. Germline V lookup: CDR1 SGHRS, CDR2 YFSETQ. The CDR3 is made up of 15 amino acids. V dropped 4 bases and J dropped 1; count of bases not matched to a gene: 4. The CDR3 DNA follows: TGCGCCAGCAGCCGGACTAGCGGCTCCCAAGAGACCCAGTACTTC. Amino acids: CASSRTSGSQETQYF.

J is TRBJ2-1 and V is TRBV5-1; 10 bases line up with TRBD2. The CDR3 contains 16 residues. V was pared by 8 bases and J by 2 bases, with 10 bases of the junction left unmatched. Germline-derived CDR1 and CDR2 are SGHRS and YFSETQ. CDR3 nucleotides: TGCGCCAGTACGGGGCTAGCGGGAGTAGCCTACAATGAGCAGTTCTTC. Its protein is CASTGLAGVAYNEQFF.

This sequence joins TRBV6-5 and TRBJ1-1; TRBD1 is a possible D gene (5 bases). The germline gives CDR1 MNHEY, CDR2 SVGAGI. The CDR3 spans 12 residues. Trimming took off 7 bases at V and 1 base at J, with 7 bases between the two ends. The CDR3 DNA sequence: TGTGCCAGCATCAGGGAGAACACTGAAGCTTTCTTT. This sequence encodes CASIRENTEAFF.

Only a few counts were recorded for this clone. The chain has TRBV28 and TRBJ1-3; 7 bases map to TRBD1. With V trimmed by 6 bases and J by 6 bases, 14 bases remained unmatched. Germline lookup yields CDR1 MDHEN and CDR2 SYDVKM. The CDR3 loop spans 16 amino acids. As DNA, the CDR3 is TGTGCCAGCAGCTTGATGGCAGGGGGGAAGGTAAACACCATATATTTT. Translating gives CASSLMAGGKVNTIYF.

This chain links TRBV5-1 with TRBJ2-7; 8 bases match TRBD2. Germline V lookup: CDR1 SGHRS, CDR2 YFSETQ. The CDR3 has 15 amino acids. V was clipped by 0 bases and J by 7 bases; unmatched bases: 9. The CDR3 DNA reads TGCGCCAGCAGCTTGGATCCCAGCGGGAGAACGGAGCAGTACTTC. It specifies CASSLDPSGRTEQYF.

The V and J genes are TRBV5-6 and TRBJ2-6; no reliable D call. V lost 2 bases, J lost 0 bases, and 15 bases lay in between. This CDR3 spans 18 amino acids. The germline V gene has CDR1 SGHDT and CDR2 YYEEEE. The CDR3 loop reads CASSFQTALTSGANVLTF. The DNA of the CDR3 is TGTGCCAGCAGCTTTCAAACAGCCCTAACCTCTGGGGCCAACGTCCTGACTTTC.

This clone was picked up many times. The chain is built from TRBV7-2 and TRBJ2-7; unclear D gene. Looked up from germline, CDR1 is SGHTA and CDR2 is FQGNSA. Trimming removed 3 bases from V and 6 bases from J, with 12 bases in between. CDR3 length: 13 amino acids. CDR3 region: CASSFPPSSEQYF. CDR3 coding DNA: TGTGCCAGCAGCTTTCCCCCTAGTTCCGAGCAGTACTTC.

This clone was recorded many times. This sequence joins TRBV21-1 and TRBJ2-1; no DNA check was done on the table's D call, TRBD2. TRBV21-1 is tagged as a pseudogene. The CDR3 loop spans 21 amino acids. This CDR3 reads CASSKTGETSGRRSSYNEQFF. The CDR3 DNA sequence: TGTGCCAGCAGCAAAACTGGGGAAACTAGCGGGAGAAGGAGTTCCTACAATGAGCAGTTCTTC.

This clone appeared once. V gene TRBV7-9 combines with J gene TRBJ1-2, with 8 positions matching TRBD1. The CDR3 consists of 15 residues. From germline, CDR1 is SEHNR and CDR2 FQNEAQ (reference sequence). Trimming took 3 bases from V and 3 from J; bases not matched to a gene: 6. The DNA of the CDR3 is TGTGCCAGCAGCTTCGCAGGGGGCTATGACTATGGCTACACCTTC. Amino acids: CASSFAGGYDYGYTF.

This clone occurred a few times. The chain recombines TRBV14 with TRBJ1-1, with no clear D. Germline lookup yields CDR1 SGHDN and CDR2 FVKESK. Trimming removed 4 bases from V and 0 bases from J, with 9 bases in between. This CDR3 is 14 amino acids long. The CDR3 DNA reads TGTGCCAGCAGCCTCCCGGGGTTGAACACTGAAGCTTTCTTT. It yields the protein CASSLPGLNTEAFF.

This clone was detected a few times. The V and J genes are TRBV15 and TRBJ1-5; D is possibly TRBD1 (5 bases). Germline V CDR1 and CDR2: LNHNV, YYDKDF (reference sequence). The CDR3 is 15 residues long. V lost 1 base and J 9 bases, leaving 16 bases between the germline ends. The CDR3 sequence is CATSRGGDSSPPQHF. The CDR3 region has the DNA TGTGCCACCAGCAGAGGTGGGGACTCTTCTCCGCCCCAGCATTTT.

This rearrangement joins TRBV7-9 to TRBJ1-5; 8 nucleotides line up with TRBD1. The V and J ends lost 5 bases and 9 bases, in that order; junction bases with no gene match: 9. CDR1 is SEHNR and CDR2 is FQNEAQ in the germline V gene (reference sequence). CDR3 size: 14 residues. The CDR3 loop reads CASSPDRADGPQHF. The CDR3 DNA reads TGTGCCAGCAGCCCGGACAGGGCCGACGGGCCCCAGCATTTT.

The chain has TRBV7-2 and TRBJ1-4; D may be TRBD1 (6 bases). Germline V gene data show CDR1 as SGHTA and CDR2 as FQGNSA. V was clipped by 5 bases and J by 5 bases, with 12 bases between them. This CDR3 region has 14 residues. The CDR3 reads CASSIRTGNEKLFF. DNA for the CDR3: TGTGCCAGCAGCATTCGAACAGGGAATGAAAAACTGTTTTTT.

For this clone: This CDR3 is also generated by other DNA sequences in the sample. The rearrangement uses TRBV19 and TRBJ2-1, with 7 bases aligning to TRBD2. CDR1 LNHDA and CDR2 SQIVND come from the germline V gene (reference sequence). This CDR3 region has 14 residues. The junction had 3 bases not matched to a gene; V was cut back by 4 bases and J by 3 bases. As DNA, the CDR3 is TGTGCCAGTAGTAGCGGGGGAGACTACAATGAGCAGTTCTTC. Encoded protein: CASSSGGDYNEQFF.

The rearrangement links TRBV28 to TRBJ2-1; TRBD1 is a possible D gene (6 bases). Germline loops: CDR1 MDHEN, CDR2 SYDVKM. The CDR3 has 16 residues. Deletions cut 3 bases from V and 2 bases from J, with 14 bases between. The CDR3 spells CASSFSAGATYNEQFF. The CDR3 nucleotides are TGTGCCAGCAGTTTTTCGGCAGGGGCAACCTACAATGAGCAGTTCTTC.

The gene calls are TRBV7-6 and TRBJ2-5, with 13 bases aligning to TRBD2. The CDR3 consists of 16 residues. Germline CDR1 is SGHVS and CDR2 is FNYEAQ. J lost 1 base, V lost 3 bases, and 2 bases had no gene match. CDR3 in DNA: TGTGCCAGCAGCTTTGGACTAGCGGGGGCCCAAGAGACCCAGTACTTC. This encodes CASSFGLAGAQETQYF.

The V and J genes are TRBV5-5 and TRBJ2-2, with 12 bases identical to TRBD1. This CDR3 comprises 16 residues. Losses at the gene ends were 6 bases for V and 8 bases for J; bases not matched to a gene: 11. Germline V lookup: CDR1 SGHKS, CDR2 YYEKEE (reference sequence). CDR3 sequence (DNA): TGTGCCAGCACCCGCCCCGGGACAGGGGGCTTTGGGGAGCTGTTTTTT. This sequence encodes CASTRPGTGGFGELFF.

The rearrangement links TRBV5-5 to TRBJ1-1, with TRBD1 matching 9 bases. The CDR3 is 15 residues long. Germline V gene sequence: CDR1 SGHKS, CDR2 YYEKEE (reference sequence). The ends lost 4 bases at V and 5 bases at J; junction bases unmatched: 9. In DNA, the CDR3 is TGTGCCAGCAGCGGGGGACAGGGTATTTGGACTGAAGCTTTCTTT. It is translated as CASSGGQGIWTEAFF. The variable domain in full, with the rest retrieved from reference TRBV5-5 and TRBJ1-1, is DAGVTQSPTHLIKTRGQQVTLRCSPISGHKSVSWYQQVLGQGPQFIFQYYEKEERGRGNFPDRFSARQFPNYSSELNVNALLLGDSALYLCASSGGQGIWTEAFFGQGTRLTVV.

J is TRBJ2-7 and V is TRBV6-1, with TRBD1 matching over 9 bases. The CDR3 spans 15 residues. Germline CDR1 MNHNS, CDR2 SASEGT. With 2 bases clipped from V and 5 bases from J, the junction kept 7 bases outside the gene matches. CDR3 bases: TGTGCCAGCAGTGAAACAGGGGGCAGTAAGAACGAGCAGTACTTC. It encodes CASSETGGSKNEQYF.

V is TRBV9 and J is TRBJ2-2; possible D gene TRBD1, 5 bases. The CDR3 loop spans 14 amino acids. V gave up 3 bases and J gave up 6 bases, with 12 bases separating them. Germline V gene lookup returns CDR1 SGDLS and CDR2 YYNGEE. In DNA, the CDR3 is TGTGCCAGCAGCGCGGCGACAGTTGCCGGGGAGCTGTTTTTT. Encoded protein: CASSAATVAGELFF.

The sample holds one count of this clone. The chain is built from TRBV28 and TRBJ1-3; maybe TRBD1 (5 bases). V gave up 1 base and J gave up 4 bases, with 11 bases separating them. Germline V gene sequence: CDR1 MDHEN, CDR2 SYDVKM. This CDR3 region has 15 residues. CDR3 sequence (DNA): TGTGCCAGCAGTTTATCAGGGTACGGAGGAAACACCATATATTTT. The encoded protein is CASSLSGYGGNTIYF. The full variable domain, rest sourced from reference TRBV28 and TRBJ1-3, is DVKVTQSSRYLVKRTGEKVFLECVQDMDHENMFWYRQDPGLGLRLIYFSYDVKMKEKGDIPEGYSVSREKKERFSLILESASTNQTSMYLCASSLSGYGGNTIYFGEGSWLTVV.

The chain carries TRBV5-4 and TRBJ1-2, with D uncertain. Trimming stripped 1 base from V and 4 bases from J, with 11 bases between. The germline V gene has CDR1 SGHNT and CDR2 YYREEE (reference sequence). The CDR3 covers 14 residues. As DNA, the CDR3 is TGTGCCAGCAGCTTGAGCGGCCAGAGCTATGGCTACACCTTC. It yields the protein CASSLSGQSYGYTF.

The chain recombines TRBV7-2 with TRBJ2-5; D call uncertain. Germline assignment: CDR1 SGHTA and CDR2 FQGNSA. The germline V and J ends were trimmed by 0 bases and 9 bases, with 5 bases remaining between them. This CDR3 contains 11 residues. CDR3 nucleotide sequence: TGTGCCAGCAGCTTAGCCGAGGCCCAGTACTTC. The encoded protein is CASSLAEAQYF.